Listed below are T cell receptor beta chains from one sample, sequenced in a study of cytomegalovirus exposure and HLA in healthy donors. Data came from immunoSEQ multiplex PCR; TCRdb stores just in-frame clones and leaves some out. The sample has 150,000 to 180,000 clones; more than 70% are singletons. Sequencing was done on a sample of PBMCs. These receptors were collected from a middle-aged woman in good health and CMV-seropositive. The CDR3 runs from the conserved cysteine through the conserved F or W. A D gene is named only where the DNA matches it firmly. Rows may omit the clone size; those that give it use once, few, many or a size class.

V	size	J	D	CDR3	DNA
TRBV28	-	TRBJ1-1	-	CASSLLTQGTEAFF	TGTGCCAGCAGTTTGCTCACTCAGGGCACTGAAGCTTTCTTT
TRBV13	once	TRBJ2-5	TRBD2	CASSLGPGLAEETQYF	TGTGCCAGCAGCTTAGGCCCGGGACTAGCGGAAGAGACCCAGTACTTC
TRBV7-8	-	TRBJ2-7	-	CASSLLFRQVGRPYEQYF	TGTGCCAGCAGCTTACTGTTTCGTCAAGTGGGCAGACCCTACGAGCAGTACTTC
TRBV28	-	TRBJ1-5	TRBD1	CASSLGTGLPQHF	TGTGCCAGCAGTTTAGGGACAGGGTTGCCCCAGCATTTT
TRBV28	-	TRBJ2-1	TRBD2	CASKGMTSGRGDEQFF	TGTGCCAGCAAGGGCATGACTAGCGGGAGGGGTGATGAGCAGTTCTTC
TRBV25-1	-	TRBJ2-7	TRBD2	CASSAGTSGIEQYF	TGTGCCAGCAGTGCCGGGACTAGCGGGATCGAGCAGTACTTC
TRBV7-9	-	TRBJ2-1	-	CASSPPAVATYEQFF	TGTGCCAGCAGCCCTCCGGCGGTAGCGACCTATGAGCAGTTCTTC
TRBV10-2	-	TRBJ2-7	TRBD2	CASSEGGSTYEQYF	TGCGCCAGCAGTGAAGGCGGGAGTACGTACGAGCAGTACTTC
TRBV5-1	once	TRBJ2-7	TRBD2	CASSLGLADNYEQYF	TGCGCCAGCAGCTTGGGACTAGCGGATAACTACGAGCAGTACTTC
TRBV7-9	few	TRBJ2-5	-	CASSATRGGQETQYF	TGTGCCAGCAGCGCCACCCGTGGCGGCCAAGAGACCCAGTACTTC